Each of the 29 T cell receptor beta chains below was sequenced from the same sample in a study of blood T cell repertoires in COVID-19. Method: immunoSEQ multiplex PCR; TCRdb's copy keeps in-frame clones and lacks some. The sample lists around 260,000 clones, about four fifths occurring once. Sequenced input: peripheral blood. The receptors here all came from a woman aged 45-59 years who had recovered from COVID-19.

The chain couples TRBV7-9 to TRBJ1-4; 7 bases are a match to TRBD1. Germline assignment: CDR1 SEHNR and CDR2 FQNEAQ (reference sequence). CDR3 length: 14 amino acids. The junction had 3 bases not matched to a gene; V was cut back by 3 bases and J by 5 bases. Here the CDR3 DNA reads TGTGCCAGCAGCTTTTCGACAGGGAATGAAAAACTGTTTTTT. Its translation is CASSFSTGNEKLFF.

This clone was detected once. V usage is TRBV5-4 and J usage is TRBJ2-7, with a weak D call TRBD2 (6 bases). The CDR3 has 15 amino acids. The V and J ends lost 0 bases and 1 base respectively, with 11 bases between them. CDR1 is SGHNT, CDR2 YYREEE, per germline (reference sequence). This chain's CDR3 is CASSLGGAGSYEQYF. DNA for the CDR3: TGTGCCAGCAGCTTGGGCGGGGCCGGTTCCTACGAGCAGTACTTC.

The chain has TRBV19 and TRBJ2-3, with a tentative D call TRBD2 (6 bases). Trimming took off 5 bases at V and 3 bases at J, with 18 bases between the two ends. From germline, CDR1 is LNHDA and CDR2 SQIVND (reference sequence). CDR3 length equals 16 residues. The CDR3 loop is CASSGRQAGGTDTQYF. CDR3 bases: TGTGCCAGTAGTGGCCGGCAGGCCGGGGGTACAGATACGCAGTATTTT.

J is TRBJ1-3 and V is TRBV10-3, with TRBD1 as a possible D gene (5 bases). From germline, CDR1 is ENHRY and CDR2 SYGVKD. This CDR3 contains 12 residues. V was clipped by 6 bases and J by 4 bases, with 7 bases between them. The CDR3 DNA reads as TGTGCCATCAGCAGACAGGGAAACACCATATATTTT. Translating gives CAISRQGNTIYF.

The rearrangement uses TRBV15 and TRBJ1-1; a weak D match, TRBD1 (6 bases). The germline CDR1 and CDR2 sequences are LNHNV and YYDKDF (reference sequence). V gave up 7 bases and J gave up 2 bases, with 14 bases separating them. The CDR3 loop spans 14 amino acids. The CDR3 reads CATTLRQANTEAFF. The CDR3, as DNA: TGTGCCACCACCCTAAGACAGGCTAACACTGAAGCTTTCTTT.

This clone was seen more than once but under ten times. The rearrangement uses TRBV6-2 or TRBV6-3 and TRBJ2-7, with D maybe TRBD2 (5 bases). The germline CDR1 and CDR2 sequences are MNHEY and SVGEGT. The ends were cut back, 5 bases at V and 3 bases at J, with 11 bases in the middle. CDR3 size: 13 residues. The CDR3 reads CASSADDYYEQYF. CDR3 sequence (DNA): TGTGCCAGCAGTGCGGACGACTACTACGAGCAGTACTTC.

The chain couples TRBV27 to TRBJ2-7; D gene ambiguous. There are 14 residues in the CDR3. CDR1 is MNHEY, CDR2 SMNVEV, per germline (reference sequence). Between the trimmed V and J ends, which lost 4 bases and 2 bases, there was a span of 12 bases. The CDR3 sequence: CASSSLPVAYEQYF. The CDR3 DNA sequence: TGTGCCAGCAGTTCCCTCCCGGTGGCCTACGAGCAGTACTTC.

The V gene is TRBV6-5, the J gene TRBJ2-3, with D possibly being TRBD2 (6 bases). V lost 4 bases, J lost 4 bases, and 12 bases lay in between. Germline V gene sequence: CDR1 MNHEY, CDR2 SVGAGI. The CDR3 sequence is 14 residues long. Written as DNA, the CDR3 is TGTGCCAGCAGTTTCGGAGGGAGAGCAGATACGCAGTATTTT. Translating it yields CASSFGGRADTQYF.

The V gene is TRBV4-3, the J gene TRBJ1-6; 9 nucleotides align to TRBD1. CDR3 length: 14 amino acids. Germline-derived CDR1 and CDR2 are LGHNA and YSLEER. Germline trimming cut 4 bases from V and 11 bases from J; bases unmatched to any gene: 6. CDR3 sequence (DNA): TGCGCCAGCAGCCCTGGGACAGGGAGCGCACCCCTCCACTTT. Protein sequence: CASSPGTGSAPLHF.

The chain couples TRBV5-5 to TRBJ1-5; D is perhaps TRBD1 (5 bases). Germline CDR1 reads SGHKS; CDR2 reads YYEKEE (reference sequence). The CDR3 length is 14 residues. The V end was cut by 0 bases, the J end by 4 bases, with 8 bases between. The CDR3 reads CASSLVAGNQPQHF. The DNA for the CDR3 is TGTGCCAGCAGCTTGGTCGCAGGGAATCAGCCCCAGCATTTT.

The rearrangement joins TRBV6-2 or TRBV6-3 to TRBJ2-3; 8 bases are shared with TRBD2. CDR1 and CDR2 from the germline V gene are MNHEY and SVGEGT. The ends lost 4 bases at V and 4 bases at J; junction bases unmatched: 1. There are 13 residues in the CDR3. CDR3 amino acids: CASSFGGADTQYF. The CDR3 DNA reads TGTGCCAGCAGTTTCGGGGGGGCAGATACGCAGTATTTT.

Only a few counts were recorded for this clone. This chain links TRBV21-1 with TRBJ1-6; no DNA check was done on the table's D call, TRBD1. TRBV21-1 is noted as a pseudogene. The CDR3 sequence is 13 residues long. CDR3 region: CASSFSRDSPLHF. For the CDR3, the DNA is TGTGCCAGCAGCTTTAGCAGGGATTCACCCCTCCACTTT.

The chain recombines TRBV13 with TRBJ1-2; a possible D gene is TRBD1 (6 bases). The V end was cut by 1 base, the J end by 3 bases, with 9 bases between. This CDR3 is 14 amino acids long. Germline CDR1 PRHDT, CDR2 FYEKMQ (reference sequence). CDR3 loop: CASSLVGQYYGYTF. DNA for the CDR3: TGTGCCAGCAGCTTAGTTGGACAGTACTATGGCTACACCTTC.

V usage is TRBV19 and J usage is TRBJ1-4; a possible D gene is TRBD1 (6 bases). Germline CDR1 LNHDA, CDR2 SQIVND (reference sequence). V was shortened by 10 bases and J by 8 bases, with 20 bases between the two germline ends. This CDR3 region has 14 residues. The CDR3 spells CATTGGGGKEKLFF. CDR3 DNA: TGTGCCACCACGGGGGGCGGGGGGAAAGAAAAACTGTTTTTT.

This clone was found a few times. The V call is TRBV18, the J call TRBJ1-3; D not resolved. There are 12 residues in the CDR3. The ends were cut back, 4 bases at V and 4 bases at J, with 5 bases in the middle. Germline CDR1 reads KGHSH; CDR2 reads LQKENI. CDR3 sequence (DNA): TGTGCCAGCTCACAACAGGGAAACACCATATATTTT. Residues: CASSQQGNTIYF.

The gene calls are TRBV6-6 and TRBJ2-5; the D gene is possibly TRBD1 (5 bases). V was clipped by 5 bases and J by 4 bases, with 5 bases between them. The length of the CDR3 is 11 residues. Germline loops: CDR1 MNHNY, CDR2 SVGAGI (reference sequence). The CDR3: CASSRGETQYF. The CDR3 DNA follows: TGTGCCAGCAGTAGGGGAGAGACCCAGTACTTC.

The chain couples TRBV6-5 to TRBJ2-5; a weak D match, TRBD2 (6 bases). The CDR3 extends over 15 amino acids. The germline V and J ends were trimmed by 6 bases and 5 bases, with 19 bases remaining between them. Looked up from germline, CDR1 is MNHEY and CDR2 is SVGAGI. The CDR3: CASSPGDLTLETQYF. The CDR3 DNA follows: TGTGCCAGCAGCCCGGGGGACTTAACACTGGAGACCCAGTACTTC.

This chain connects TRBV2 to TRBJ2-7, with TRBD1 matching 8 bases. The length of the CDR3 is 14 residues. V lost 7 bases to trimming and J lost 1 base; unmatched junction nucleotides: 6. Germline CDR1 reads SNHLY; CDR2 reads FYNNEI. The CDR3 sequence: CASTGQGHSYEQYF. The DNA of the CDR3 is TGTGCCAGCACAGGACAGGGTCATTCCTACGAGCAGTACTTC.

This chain connects TRBV28 to TRBJ2-7; D perhaps matches TRBD2 (5 bases). The CDR3 is made up of 14 amino acids. V was clipped by 9 bases and J by 1 base, with 16 bases between them. Germline V gives CDR1 MDHEN, CDR2 SYDVKM. The CDR3: CASAGEHLSYEQYF. DNA for the CDR3: TGTGCCAGTGCCGGGGAGCACCTTTCCTACGAGCAGTACTTC.

The V and J genes are TRBV3-1 (or the pseudogene TRBV3-2) and TRBJ2-1; possible D gene TRBD2, 5 bases. Germline CDR1 LGHDT, CDR2 YNNKEL (reference sequence). With 5 bases removed from V and 0 bases from J, the gap between germline ends came to 11 bases. The CDR3 extends over 15 amino acids. DNA of the CDR3: TGTGCCAGCAGCGCACGGGAAAGCTCCTACAATGAGCAGTTCTTC. Translation: CASSARESSYNEQFF.

The gene calls are TRBV7-2 and TRBJ2-5; 9 positions agree with TRBD2. CDR1 SGHTA and CDR2 FQGNSA come from the germline V gene. The CDR3 totals 15 residues. V dropped 2 bases and J dropped 5; count of bases not matched to a gene: 6. CDR3 bases: TGTGCCAGCAGCTTACTTCCCGCGGGAGGGGAGACCCAGTACTTC. This translates into CASSLLPAGGETQYF.

This clone was observed a few times. This chain joins TRBV3-1 (or the pseudogene TRBV3-2) and TRBJ2-2; 8 bases agree with TRBD1. The CDR3 covers 14 residues. Losses at the gene ends were 5 bases for V and 10 bases for J; bases not matched to a gene: 9. Germline loops: CDR1 LGHDT, CDR2 YNNKEL (reference sequence). CDR3 in DNA: TGTGCCAGCAGCGGCAGGGGGCTTGAGGCGGAGCTGTTTTTT. This gives the protein CASSGRGLEAELFF.

The rearrangement uses TRBV5-5 and TRBJ2-1, with 11 bases matching TRBD2. CDR1 is SGHKS and CDR2 is YYEKEE in the germline V gene (reference sequence). The CDR3 consists of 16 residues. The junction had 10 bases not matched to a gene; V was cut back by 4 bases and J by 7 bases. CDR3 coding DNA: TGTGCCAGCAGCAAAATAGCGGGAGGGGTCCAAAATGAGCAGTTCTTC. Its protein product is CASSKIAGGVQNEQFF.

The J gene is TRBJ2-3, the V gene TRBV2, with unresolved D. V shed 5 bases and J shed 0 bases, with 12 bases lying between them. Germline-derived CDR1 and CDR2 are SNHLY and FYNNEI. The CDR3 extends over 15 amino acids. CDR3 in DNA: TGTGCCAGCAGTCCTTCGAGCACTAGCACAGATACGCAGTATTTT. Translated: CASSPSSTSTDTQYF.

This clone showed up just a few times. The rearrangement links TRBV28 to TRBJ2-7; TRBD1 agrees at 8 bases. Germline CDR1 MDHEN, CDR2 SYDVKM. The junction had 5 bases not matched to a gene; V was cut back by 3 bases and J by 1 base. The CDR3 runs 15 residues. The DNA for the CDR3 is TGTGCCAGCAGTTTGCCAGGGGGCATTTCCTACGAGCAGTACTTC. It yields the protein CASSLPGGISYEQYF. The whole variable domain, filled in from reference TRBV28 and TRBJ2-7, reads DVKVTQSSRYLVKRTGEKVFLECVQDMDHENMFWYRQDPGLGLRLIYFSYDVKMKEKGDIPEGYSVSREKKERFSLILESASTNQTSMYLCASSLPGGISYEQYFGPGTRLTVT.

The J gene is TRBJ2-5, the V gene TRBV7-6; 11 nucleotides agree with TRBD2. The germline V gene has CDR1 SGHVS and CDR2 FNYEAQ. The CDR3 is 19 residues long. The V segment lost 3 bases and the J segment 0 bases; nucleotides outside the gene matches: 12. The CDR3, as DNA: TGTGCCAGCAGCTTGGCCGGACTAGCGGGCCTTTCGTACCAAGAGACCCAGTACTTC. Protein sequence: CASSLAGLAGLSYQETQYF.

The chain combines TRBV4-3 with TRBJ2-7, with 9 bases matching TRBD2. From germline, CDR1 is LGHNA and CDR2 YSLEER. Losses at the gene ends were 1 base for V and 4 bases for J; bases not matched to a gene: 5. The CDR3 covers 15 residues. This chain's CDR3 is CASSQGASGVYEQYF. CDR3 bases: TGCGCCAGCAGCCAAGGGGCTAGCGGGGTTTACGAGCAGTACTTC.

The chain is built from TRBV7-2 and TRBJ1-2; TRBD1 might be the D (6 bases). Trimming took off 1 base at V and 5 bases at J, with 11 bases between the two ends. This CDR3 contains 14 residues. The germline CDR1 and CDR2 sequences are SGHTA and FQGNSA. CDR3 bases: TGTGCCAGCAGCTTAGTAGTTCAGGGGTATGGCTACACCTTC. This translates into CASSLVVQGYGYTF. Looking up the rest from reference TRBV7-2 and TRBJ1-2 gives the full variable domain: GAGVSQSPSNKVTEKGKDVELRCDPISGHTALYWYRQSLGQGLEFLIYFQGNSAPDKSGLPSDRFSAERTGGSVSTLTIQRTQQEDSAVYLCASSLVVQGYGYTFGSGTRLTVV.

Only one count was recorded for this clone. V gene TRBV12-3 or TRBV12-4 combines with J gene TRBJ1-4; D call uncertain. Trimming left V 7 bases short and J 8 bases short, with 11 bases between. The CDR3 contains 12 residues. CDR3 in DNA: TGTGCCAGCACCGACTTTTCCGAAAAACTGTTTTTT. Translating gives CASTDFSEKLFF.